The T cell receptor (beta chain) under discussion was sequenced for a study of T cell repertoires in cytomegalovirus infection. Overall study: Public TCR beta signatures were indicative of both CMV infection and a matching HLA type.

With 0 bases removed from V and 2 bases from J, the gap between germline ends came to 10 bases. The CDR3 is made up of 15 amino acids. Germline CDR1 and CDR2: SGHRS and YFSETQ. From the reads, TCRdb called clonotypes with MiXCR, one entry per CDR3 protein. The sample gives hundreds of thousands of distinct CDR3 sequences, around 24% of which show up once; 6.5% to 10% is in the top ten. About this clonotype: Its specificity is unknown.

Study-wide results and limits: Clonotypes of TCR beta that were HLA-C-restricted and CMV-specific dominated the ex vivo response. Cumulative frequency of public TCR beta families picked out carriers of CMV plus the relevant HLA.

The chain carries TRBV5-1 and TRBJ2-3; D remains unclear. Sequenced: CD8+ T cells from PBMCs. The TCR originated in a human donor in good health (CMV status not recorded). Some clones in this sample may be carry-over from other donors' samples. The CDR3: CASSLENGATDTQYF. In DNA form, the CDR3 reads TGCGCCAGCAGCTTGGAAAATGGTGCCACAGATACGCAGTATTTT.